The clone carrying this T cell receptor (beta chain) is deemed medium-sized by its frequency. No antigen is known for it. The donors had carbamazepine-induced Stevens-Johnson syndrome or toxic epidermal necrolysis. TCR subtype-specific primers in iRepertoire multiplex PCR prepared libraries for bulk and single-cell sequencing. After re-calling the multiplex PCR reads, TCRdb lists one entry per CDR3 protein, DNA absent. The specimen's table records about 8,300 distinct CDR3 sequences. This sample stems from a study of T cells in severe cutaneous drug reactions. Study background: Patients were recruited from Taiwan, Thailand and Europe between the early 2010s and the late 2010s.

The study's findings and limits: Blister cells averaged around 32% and PBMC approximately 5% TRBV12-4 in carbamazepine-induced Stevens-Johnson syndrome or toxic epidermal necrolysis patients. A public TCRbeta CDR3 appeared in all seven CBZ-SJS/TEN blister samples, averaging roughly 14%.

This CDR3 is built from 14 residues. This TCR came from a human donor with a severe cutaneous adverse drug reaction. V is TRBV12-3 or TRBV12-4 and J is TRBJ2-3; TCRdb selects TRBD1, and the lack of DNA leaves this call unchecked. Sequenced sample: cells from a skin blister. CDR3 loop: CASSSDSHTDTQYF.